This paragraph covers one TCR beta chain sequence. Its antigen remains unknown. The study made its TCR cDNA through 5'RACE template switching. That step introduced a universal primer site along with UMIs. One entry per CDR3 protein, called by TCRdb with MiXCR from the 5' RACE reads. The sample carries 550,000 or so distinct CDR3 sequences, approximately 21% recorded once. This specimen comes from a study of T cells after yellow fever vaccination. Whole-study context: Researchers used SMART-Seq v4 Ultra Low Input to prepare fractions that had low cell numbers.

Study-wide results and limits: The CD4 compartment and the CD8 compartment contained a small share of clonotypes in common.

The TCR comes from a man aged 30-40 years who received the YFV17D yellow fever vaccine. This specimen was PBMCs, taken 15 days after the yellow fever booster vaccination.

CDR3 in DNA: TGTGCCATCAGTGACGACACCGGGACAAGTAATGAAAAACTGTTTTTT. Protein: CAISDDTGTSNEKLFF. The chain joins TRBV10-3 to TRBJ1-4; possible D gene TRBD1, 6 bases. CDR3 size: 16 residues. V was clipped by 3 bases and J by 4 bases, with 15 bases between them. The V gene's germline CDR1 is ENHRY and CDR2 SYGVKD.